These 26 T cell receptor beta chains came from one sample sequenced in a study of beta chain features in type 1 diabetes. Study-wide results and limits: There was a moderate but significant shortening of TCRB CDR3s in all four CD4+ subsets of Type 1 diabetes patients.

Antigens for these TCRs are unknown. Sequencing targeted expressed TCRB transcripts, as all isolated RNA had been reverse transcribed. The data were produced by immunoSEQ multiplex PCR, yet TCRdb's version contains in-frame clones alone and is incomplete. The sample records 400,000 or so clones, around 10% being singletons. Sequencing was performed on central memory CD4+ T cells from blood. These receptors were obtained from a man aged 25-45 years with type 1 diabetes.

This clone was seen a few times. A read error may account for a junction end that differs from germline. The chain employs TRBV5-1 and TRBJ2-5; tentatively, D is TRBD2 (6 bases). Germline V gene sequence: CDR1 SGHRS, CDR2 YFSETQ. This CDR3 is built from 15 residues. The CDR3 region has the DNA TGTGCCAGCAGCTCGATTACGGGAGTCCGGGAGACCCAGTACTTC. Translating gives CASSSITGVRETQYF.

This clone was found a few times. The chain combines TRBV7-8 with TRBJ2-3, with a possible D match to TRBD1 (5 bases). Germline V gives CDR1 SGHVS, CDR2 FQNEAQ. This CDR3 is 14 amino acids long. The V gene lost 6 bases and the J gene lost 3 bases, with 13 bases spanning the gap. DNA for the CDR3: TGTGCCAGCAGGTTACAGACAGTTACAGATACGCAGTATTTT. Amino acid sequence: CASRLQTVTDTQYF.

This clone was detected many times. V is TRBV10-3 and J is TRBJ2-3; 9 bases align to TRBD2. With V trimmed by 6 bases and J by 6 bases, 10 bases remained unmatched. The CDR3 length is 15 residues. Germline V gene data show CDR1 as ENHRY and CDR2 as SYGVKD. The CDR3 region is CAISPGGLAGDTQYF. The CDR3 DNA reads as TGTGCCATCAGCCCGGGTGGGCTAGCGGGGGATACGCAGTATTTT.

This clone has just a few counts. V and J are TRBV5-1 and TRBJ2-3; D not resolved. V dropped 0 bases and J dropped 6 bases, with 11 bases sitting between them. Per the germline V gene, CDR1 is SGHRS and CDR2 is YFSETQ. The CDR3 length is 14 residues. CDR3 DNA: TGCGCCAGCAGCTTGGGGGGAACCCGGGATACGCAGTATTTT. This translates into CASSLGGTRDTQYF.

The chain employs TRBV27 and TRBJ1-1; 9 bases are shared with TRBD1. The CDR3 contains 14 residues. The ends lost 3 bases at V and 11 bases at J; junction bases unmatched: 10. The germline gives CDR1 MNHEY, CDR2 SMNVEV (reference sequence). CDR3 coding DNA: TGTGCCAGCAGTTTTTCACAGGGGGCGCGTAGGGCTTTCTTT. This codes for CASSFSQGARRAFF.

The chain combines TRBV7-9 with TRBJ2-1; TRBD2 aligns across 9 bases. Germline trimming cut 5 bases from V and 8 bases from J; bases unmatched to any gene: 13. This CDR3 spans 16 amino acids. Germline V gene data show CDR1 as SEHNR and CDR2 as FQNEAQ (reference sequence). The CDR3 bases are TGTGCCAGCAGCCCCCCACGCGGGAGGGCTGTGGATGAGCAGTTCTTC. Protein sequence: CASSPPRGRAVDEQFF. The variable domain in full, with the rest retrieved from reference TRBV7-9 and TRBJ2-1, is DTGVSQNPRHKITKRGQNVTFRCDPISEHNRLYWYRQTLGQGPEFLTYFQNEAQLEKSRLLSDRFSAERPKGSFSTLEIQRTEQGDSAMYLCASSPPRGRAVDEQFFGPGTRLTVL.

This clone was counted a few times. The same CDR3 can be traced to other DNA sequences in this sample. The rearrangement joins TRBV20-1 to TRBJ2-7; D remains ambiguous. V shed 2 bases and J shed 4 bases, with 6 bases lying between them. Germline V gene data show CDR1 as DFQATT and CDR2 as SNEGSKA (reference sequence). CDR3 length equals 11 residues. CDR3 sequence reads: CSARPLYEQYF. Here the CDR3 DNA reads TGCAGTGCTAGACCATTATACGAGCAGTACTTC.

V is TRBV19 and J is TRBJ2-7; D is unresolved. CDR1 is LNHDA, CDR2 SQIVND, per germline (reference sequence). The CDR3 extends over 15 amino acids. Trimming pared 6 bases from V and 2 bases from J, leaving 17 bases between. CDR3 DNA: TGTGCCAGTAGAAGAACCGTCCCGGCCCCCTACGAGCAGTACTTC. It codes for CASRRTVPAPYEQYF.

This clone was observed a handful of times. The J gene is TRBJ1-1, the V gene TRBV18; D unresolved. Per the germline V gene, CDR1 is KGHSH and CDR2 is LQKENI. Trimming shortened V by 1 base and J by 7 bases, and 10 bases separated the two germline ends. This CDR3 has 13 amino acids. In DNA form, the CDR3 reads TGTGCCAGCTCACCACGGCAGTTGAGTGAAGCTTTCTTT. Amino acid sequence: CASSPRQLSEAFF.

This clone was observed a handful of times. With a much larger clone just one base away, this may be a read error. This chain connects TRBV7-9 to TRBJ2-2, with unresolved D. Germline V CDR1 and CDR2: SEHNR, FQNEAQ (reference sequence). CDR3 length: 14 residues. Trimming cost V 2 bases and J 1 base, with 5 bases left between them. CDR3 bases: TGTGCCAGCAGCTTATCAGGGAACACCGGGGAGCTGTTTTTT. Its protein is CASSLSGNTGELFF.

This clone was detected many times. Other DNA sequences in this specimen translate into the identical CDR3. The chain recombines TRBV18 with TRBJ2-5; D could derive from TRBD1 or TRBD2 (5 bases each). Looked up from germline, CDR1 is KGHSH and CDR2 is LQKENI. Trimming removed 0 bases from V and 5 bases from J, with 10 bases in between. This CDR3 is 14 amino acids long. The CDR3, as DNA: TGTGCCAGCTCACCACCCGGGGCTCGGGAGACCCAGTACTTC. Residues: CASSPPGARETQYF.

This sequence joins TRBV18 and TRBJ2-5; 8 positions match TRBD1. The CDR3 is 14 residues long. V trimming: 4 bases; J trimming: 4 bases; junction bases outside the gene matches: 5. The V gene's germline CDR1 is KGHSH and CDR2 LQKENI. The CDR3 nucleotides are TGTGCCAGCTCACTTGGACAGGGAGTAGAGACCCAGTACTTC. It encodes CASSLGQGVETQYF.

This clone came up many times. The chain combines TRBV7-2 with TRBJ2-4, with D tentatively TRBD2 (5 bases). CDR3 length equals 13 residues. The germline V gene has CDR1 SGHTA and CDR2 FQGNSA. V gave up 8 bases and J gave up 5 bases, with 13 bases separating them. CDR3 DNA sequence: TGTGCCAGCGCGCTTGGGAGAGAAAACATTCAGTACTTC. Its protein product is CASALGRENIQYF.

V and J are TRBV2 and TRBJ2-1; TRBD2 matches at 7 bases. Per germline, CDR1 SNHLY and CDR2 FYNNEI. The V segment lost 6 bases and the J segment 3 bases; nucleotides outside the gene matches: 8. CDR3 length equals 15 residues. CDR3 bases: TGTGCCAGCAGGGGCGGACTAGTTCTCTACAATGAGCAGTTCTTC. Its translation is CASRGGLVLYNEQFF. Full variable domain (missing parts from reference TRBV2 and TRBJ2-1): EPEVTQTPSHQVTQMGQEVILRCVPISNHLYFYWYRQILGQKVEFLVSFYNNEISEKSEIFDDQFSVERPDGSNFTLKIRSTKLEDSAMYFCASRGGLVLYNEQFFGPGTRLTVL.

This chain links TRBV7-2 with TRBJ2-7; TRBD2 agrees at 8 bases. With V trimmed by 7 bases and J by 3 bases, 8 bases remained unmatched. The CDR3 extends over 14 amino acids. CDR1 is SGHTA and CDR2 is FQGNSA in the germline V gene. As DNA, the CDR3 is TGTGCCAGCACGCGGGGCGGGGGGCTCTACGAGCAGTACTTC. This codes for CASTRGGGLYEQYF.

The chain combines TRBV4-3 with TRBJ2-1, with D maybe TRBD2 (5 bases). Looked up from germline, CDR1 is LGHNA and CDR2 is YSLEER. Deletions cut 0 bases from V and 4 bases from J, with 10 bases between. This CDR3 comprises 15 residues. The CDR3: CASSQEADSYNEQFF. The CDR3, as DNA: TGCGCCAGCAGCCAAGAAGCGGACTCATACAATGAGCAGTTCTTC.

The genes are TRBV6-5 and TRBJ1-1; possible D gene TRBD1, 5 bases. This CDR3 contains 13 residues. Germline lookup yields CDR1 MNHEY and CDR2 SVGAGI. Trimming pared 6 bases from V and 7 bases from J, leaving 15 bases between. CDR3 DNA: TGTGCCAGCAGCCGCGGGGACGGCTTTGAAGCTTTCTTT. It translates to CASSRGDGFEAFF.

The chain carries TRBV11-3 and TRBJ2-7; TRBD2 agrees at 9 bases. Trimming removed 5 bases from V and 0 bases from J; junction bases left unmatched: 8. CDR3 length: 16 residues. CDR1 SGHNT and CDR2 YENEEA come from the germline V gene. CDR3 loop: CASSPSGTGASYEQYF. In DNA, the CDR3 is TGTGCCAGCAGCCCTAGCGGGACTGGGGCCTCCTACGAGCAGTACTTC.

The chain links TRBV9 to TRBJ2-3; a weak D match, TRBD1 (6 bases). Trimming cost V 3 bases and J 2 bases, with 16 bases left between them. Germline V CDR1 and CDR2: SGDLS, YYNGEE. The CDR3 spans 16 residues. CDR3 loop: CASSARTGLLTDTQYF. For the CDR3, the DNA is TGTGCCAGCAGCGCACGAACAGGGTTACTCACAGATACGCAGTATTTT.

This clone was seen a few times. The genes are TRBV18 and TRBJ2-5, with TRBD2 matching over 7 bases. Germline V gene data show CDR1 as KGHSH and CDR2 as LQKENI. There are 14 residues in the CDR3. V trimming: 5 bases; J trimming: 4 bases; junction bases outside the gene matches: 7. CDR3 coding DNA: TGTGCCAGCTCATCATCGAGGGAGGGAGAGACCCAGTACTTC. Translating gives CASSSSREGETQYF.

In this sample, this clone turned up many times. This chain connects TRBV5-1 to TRBJ2-5, with D perhaps matching TRBD1 (8 bases). Germline V CDR1 and CDR2: SGHRS, YFSETQ. The CDR3 length is 15 residues. Trimming took 0 bases from V and 4 from J, leaving 13 bases between them. The CDR3 loop reads CASSLEYRGGETQYF. The CDR3 nucleotides are TGCGCCAGCAGCTTGGAGTACAGGGGGGGAGAGACCCAGTACTTC.

This clone was seen a few times. The CDR3 bases are TGTGCCAGCAGCCCACACAGGGGAGTGGATACGCAGTATTTT. It yields the protein CASSPHRGVDTQYF. The rearrangement joins TRBV11-2 to TRBJ2-3; 7 positions agree with TRBD1. Losses at the gene ends were 5 bases for V and 6 bases for J; bases not matched to a gene: 8. CDR3 length equals 14 residues. CDR1 SGHAT and CDR2 FQNNGV come from the germline V gene.

This clone has a count of ten or more. V gene TRBV18 combines with J gene TRBJ1-1, with D perhaps matching TRBD1 (6 bases). The CDR3 covers 16 residues. The germline V gene has CDR1 KGHSH and CDR2 LQKENI. V lost 0 bases and J 0 bases, leaving 11 bases between the germline ends. The CDR3: CASSPPNRDMNTEAFF. CDR3 nucleotide sequence: TGTGCCAGCTCACCACCAAACAGGGATATGAACACTGAAGCTTTCTTT.

The rearrangement joins TRBV28 to TRBJ1-2, with D unclear. Per the germline V gene, CDR1 is MDHEN and CDR2 is SYDVKM. This CDR3 has 13 amino acids. Trimming removed 1 base from V and 6 bases from J, with 9 bases in between. CDR3 protein: CASSLFAEDGYTF. CDR3 in DNA: TGTGCCAGCAGTTTATTTGCGGAGGATGGCTACACCTTC.

This chain links TRBV7-8 with TRBJ2-3; D might be TRBD2 (5 bases). The CDR3 consists of 17 residues. Germline V gives CDR1 SGHVS, CDR2 FQNEAQ. With 2 bases removed from V and 3 bases from J, the gap between germline ends came to 18 bases. CDR3 bases: TGTGCCAGCAGCTTAACTGACACCTTTCGAGGGACAGATACGCAGTATTTT. Amino acids: CASSLTDTFRGTDTQYF.

The chain links TRBV7-2 to TRBJ2-4; D may be TRBD1 (5 bases). Germline assignment: CDR1 SGHTA and CDR2 FQGNSA. V lost 5 bases to trimming and J lost 6 bases, with 11 bases between them. The CDR3 is 13 amino acids. Written as DNA, the CDR3 is TGTGCCAGCAGCCCCGACAGAGCAAACATTCAGTACTTC. Residues: CASSPDRANIQYF.